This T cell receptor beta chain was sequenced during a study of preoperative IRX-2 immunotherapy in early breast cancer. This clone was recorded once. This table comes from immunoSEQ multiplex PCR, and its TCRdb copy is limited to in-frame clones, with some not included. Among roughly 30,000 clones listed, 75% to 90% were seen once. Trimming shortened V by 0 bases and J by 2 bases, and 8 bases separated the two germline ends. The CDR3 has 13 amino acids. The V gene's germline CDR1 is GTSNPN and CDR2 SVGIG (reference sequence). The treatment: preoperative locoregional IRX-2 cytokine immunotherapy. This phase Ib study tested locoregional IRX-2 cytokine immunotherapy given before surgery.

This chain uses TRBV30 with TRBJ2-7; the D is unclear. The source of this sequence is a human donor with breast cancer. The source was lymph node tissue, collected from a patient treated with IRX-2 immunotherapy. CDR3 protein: CAWSVAEAYEQYF. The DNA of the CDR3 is TGTGCCTGGAGTGTAGCAGAAGCCTACGAGCAGTACTTC.